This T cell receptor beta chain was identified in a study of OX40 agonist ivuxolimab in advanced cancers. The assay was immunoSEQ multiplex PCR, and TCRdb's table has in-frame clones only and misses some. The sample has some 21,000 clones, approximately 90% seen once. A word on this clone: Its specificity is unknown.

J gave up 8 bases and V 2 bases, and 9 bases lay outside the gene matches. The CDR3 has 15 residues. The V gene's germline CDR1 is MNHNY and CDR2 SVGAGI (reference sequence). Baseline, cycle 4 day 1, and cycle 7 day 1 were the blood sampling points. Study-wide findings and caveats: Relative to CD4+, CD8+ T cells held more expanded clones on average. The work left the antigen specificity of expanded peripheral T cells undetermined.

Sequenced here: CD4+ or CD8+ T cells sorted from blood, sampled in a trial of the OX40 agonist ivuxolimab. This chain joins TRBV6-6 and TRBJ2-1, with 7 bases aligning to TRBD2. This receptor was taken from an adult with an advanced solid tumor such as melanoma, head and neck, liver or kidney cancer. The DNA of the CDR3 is TGTGCCAGCAGTTACGTACGGCGGGAGAGCTATGAGCAGTTCTTC. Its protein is CASSYVRRESYEQFF.